This TCR beta chain was identified during a study of early stage breast cancer tumors. About the study: Of about 17 invasive breast tumors, about a dozen were hormone receptor-positive, HER2-negative. Study observations and caveats: Most shared enriched TCRB sequences were commonly generated ones. Compared with adjacent normal breast tissue, tumors showed around 2.5-fold greater T cell density and higher clonality.

By its share, this clone is medium-sized (0.01 to 0.1%). Antigen: not known. Repertoires were generated with immunoSEQ multiplex PCR, while TCRdb's copy carries only in-frame clones and drops some. The sample shows approximately 19,000 clones, approximately 80% of them seen only once. Germline V CDR1 and CDR2: KGHSH, LQKENI. The CDR3 has 15 amino acids. With 3 bases removed from V and 3 bases from J, the gap between germline ends came to 14 bases. The source material was blood. V is TRBV18 and J is TRBJ1-1, with D possibly TRBD1 on 5 matching bases. This receptor was identified in a person aged 55 to 75 with breast cancer. This chain's CDR3 is CASSPSLGADTEAFF. The CDR3 bases are TGTGCCAGCTCACCGTCTTTAGGGGCGGACACTGAAGCTTTCTTT.